The sequence of this T cell receptor (beta chain) was determined in a study of Ad26.COV2.S vaccination and SARS-CoV-2 variants (dated by TCRdb to the early 2020s). General notes on the study: Vaccine-arm donors were drawn from COV1001, a multicentre, randomized, double-blind, placebo-controlled phase I-IIa trial of Ad26.COV2.S in healthy adults. Ad26.COV2.S was administered intramuscularly at 5 x 10^10 or 1 x 10^11 viral particles, either as a single shot or as two shots given 56 days apart. TCRbeta repertoire sequencing was used to assess the specificity and breadth of SARS-CoV-2-reactive T cell receptors after Ad26.COV2.S vaccination. The TCR-sequenced set comprised about 32 samples: approximately 19 Ad26.COV2.S vaccine recipients, 5 placebo recipients and 8 SARS-CoV-2 convalescent individuals. Trial participants were randomized into five groups of five, in which low-dose or high-dose Ad26.COV2.S was given once or twice, or placebo was given on both occasions. Investigators remained blinded to trial group allocation during experiments and outcome assessment.

In regard to this clone: The antigen it binds to is not known. No per-base quality is available; no much larger clone lies one base away.

The germline V gene (reference sequence) supplies CDR1 LGHDT and CDR2 YNNKEL. The CDR3 spans 16 residues, from the cysteine through the phenylalanine. The kept DNA is CDR3 alone, 48 bases in frame from the first base. Between the V and J ends, shortened by 4 bases and 0 bases respectively, the junction contains 15 bases. The treatment or condition label corresponds to: about 20 received Ad26.COV2.S at low or high dose, single or two shots; several received placebo; per-sample allocation not given. For vaccine and placebo recipients, the sequenced repertoires came from samples collected on day 63 after the first injection. Between 29 July and 7 August 2020, Cohort 1b enrolled 25 adults aged 18-55 years at one site in Boston, USA. Ad26.COV2.S was a replication-incompetent adenovirus type 26 vector that expressed a prefusion-stabilized SARS-CoV-2 spike protein derived from the original Wuhan strain.

What the authors observed across the whole study: Vaccine and placebo recipients had similar non-spike TCR breadth, a finding consistent with the vaccine containing only spike. It was noted by the authors that total T cell responses may have been underestimated by the TCR breadth and depth analyses. Spike-specific TCR breadth was higher in Ad26.COV2.S recipients than in placebo recipients (P = 0.0014). Substantial breadth of spike-specific CD8+ and CD4+ T cell responses was reported after vaccination. The study lacked the statistical power to compare responses across vaccine doses or regimens.

The immunoSEQ Assay was the method used to sequence TCRbeta CDR3 regions. After extraction, genomic DNA underwent amplification by bias-controlled multiplex PCR, followed by high-throughput sequencing. As for the authors' bioinformatics: To quantify the absolute abundance of every unique TCRbeta CDR3 region, sequences were collapsed and filtered. T cell fraction was estimated by normalizing TCRbeta template counts to usable DNA, with usable DNA measured through amplification of reference genes found in all nucleated cells. Repertoire TCRs were annotated as SARS-CoV-2-specific when V gene, CDR3 amino acid sequence and J gene were exactly matched to a known reactive TCR set. The reference SARS-CoV-2 TCR set was obtained from MIRA and was filtered for enrichment in COVID-19-positive ImmuneCODE repertoires, whereby public or cross-reactive TCRs were removed. Using the MIRA antigens, annotated TCRs were further analysed by specific ORF or by position within an ORF. Breadth was defined as the number of annotated unique rearrangements divided by the total number of unique productive rearrangements, and depth was defined as the summed frequency of the annotated unique rearrangements. Two-sided Wilcoxon rank-sum tests were applied when comparing TCR breadth between groups. TCRdb re-hosts the immuneACCESS table, in-frame sequences only. Its copies lack some clones; in the studies checked, an unresolved V gene accounts for under half of them, and the cause for the rest is not known. D and trimming come from the DNA, and the V and J calls and clone size come from that table. In this sample the table shows about 410,000 clones, 70% to 90% of which occur a single time. The ten top clones hold under 3.5% of the sample.

Sequenced material: peripheral blood, taken in a trial of Ad26.COV2.S vaccine versus placebo. This receptor was identified in a person between 18 and 59 years old who received the Ad26.COV2.S COVID-19 vaccine or a placebo. The V and J genes are TRBV3-1 (or the pseudogene TRBV3-2) and TRBJ2-5; tentative D gene TRBD2, with 5 bases matching. The CDR3 here reads CASSPDRTWYQETQYF. The nucleotide sequence is TGTGCCAGCAGCCCCGACCGGACTTGGTACCAAGAGACCCAGTACTTC.